This TCR beta chain derives from a study of blood T cell repertoires in COVID-19. Whole-study context: Acute and convalescent COVID-19 samples came from the United States, Italy and Spain. The analysed material was cDNA or gDNA that came from T cells, B-cell-depleted T cells, or PBMCs.

Some clones are missing from TCRdb's copy, which holds only in-frame ones; the method was immunoSEQ multiplex PCR. In the table there are roughly 200,000 clones, 78% of which are singletons. This CDR3 spans 13 amino acids. Germline CDR1 SNHLY, CDR2 FYNNEI. The sequence derives from a woman older than 75 with active or convalescent COVID-19. Sequenced: peripheral blood. This sequence joins TRBV2 and TRBJ1-6, with D perhaps TRBD1 (5 bases). The CDR3 sequence is CVRQRSANSPLHF. As DNA, the CDR3 is TGTGTTAGACAGAGGTCTGCTAATTCACCCCTCCACTTT.